The rows below give T cell receptor beta chains drawn from one sample of a study of a mutant IDH1 vaccine in newly diagnosed glioma. The assay was immunoSEQ multiplex PCR, and TCRdb's table has in-frame clones only and misses some. Seen here are about 96,000 clones, about four fifths observed once, and the top ten hold around 7%. The sample was PBMCs, taken from a glioma patient treated with radiotherapy, temozolomide or both. The receptors derive from a middle-aged man with glioma. Both conserved end residues are part of each CDR3. The D gene is left open where the match is weak. A clone size is listed for some rows: how often the clone was seen (once, few, many), or a class if it is expanded.

TRBV4-3	.	.	TRBJ2-2	TGCGCCAGCAGCCAATATAACACCGGGGAGCTGTTTTTT	CASSQYNTGELFF
TRBV27	.	.	TRBJ2-7	TGTGCCAGCAGTACCACGGGACAAACCTACGAGCAGTACTTC	CASSTTGQTYEQYF
TRBV7-9	.	.	TRBJ2-1	TGTGCCAGCAGCCTAGGGAGAGGGGGTCTTGACAATGAGCAGTTCTTC	CASSLGRGGLDNEQFF
TRBV5-1	TRBD2	.	TRBJ2-2	TGCGCCAGCAGCTTAATAGCGGGGGGTTCGAACACCGGGGAGCTGTTTTTT	CASSLIAGGSNTGELFF
TRBV28	.	.	TRBJ2-5	TGTGCCAGCAGTAGGGCAGCCCAAGAGACCCAGTACTTC	CASSRAAQETQYF
TRBV19	TRBD1	.	TRBJ1-5	TGTGCCAGTAGTATACGTACAGGGGGCAATCAGCCCCAGCATTTT	CASSIRTGGNQPQHF
TRBV7-8	TRBD1	.	TRBJ1-2	TGTGCCAGCAGCTTAGAGGCAGGGGGAAGAATCTCTAACTATGGCTACACCTTC	CASSLEAGGRISNYGYTF
TRBV5-4	TRBD2	.	TRBJ2-5	TGTGCCAGCAGGGTGGGACTAGCGGGGGTCCAAGAGACCCAGTACTTC	CASRVGLAGVQETQYF
TRBV28	.	.	TRBJ2-7	TGTGCCAGCAGTTTAAGAGGTGGGGCTTCCTTCTCCTACGAGCAGTACTTC	CASSLRGGASFSYEQYF
TRBV7-3	TRBD2	.	TRBJ2-2	TGTGCCAGCAGCTATAGGACTAGCGGGGACGGGGAGCTGTTTTTT	CASSYRTSGDGELFF
TRBV6-1	TRBD1	.	TRBJ2-5	TGTGCCAGCAGGGACCGTCGGGACAGGGGAGAGACCCAGTACTTC	CASRDRRDRGETQYF
TRBV11-2	.	.	TRBJ2-7	TGTGCCAGCAGCTATGATTCCTACGAGCAGTACTTC	CASSYDSYEQYF
TRBV28	.	.	TRBJ2-1	TGTGCCAGCAGTTTCCTCACCTACAATGAGCAGTTCTTC	CASSFLTYNEQFF
TRBV13	.	.	TRBJ2-7	TGTGCCAGCAGCCCCCGGGCAGGCGGTTACGAGCAGTACTTC	CASSPRAGGYEQYF
TRBV7-2	.	once	TRBJ2-7	TGTGCCAGCATCGCGGGGCTCTCCTACGAGCAGTACTTC	CASIAGLSYEQYF
TRBV7-7	.	.	TRBJ1-3	TGTGCTAGCAGCTCCTCCTCTGGAAACACCATATATTTT	CASSSSSGNTIYF
TRBV19	TRBD2	once	TRBJ2-1	TGTGCCAGTAGTGCGGGCGGGGGAGAGCAGTTCTTC	CASSAGGGEQFF